Reported below is one T cell receptor beta chain. No antigen is known for it. The method was immunoSEQ multiplex PCR; TCRdb's version includes in-frame clones alone and lacks a portion of them. The sample has 90,000 to 150,000 clones; approximately 92% are singletons. This record belongs to a study of graft-versus-host responses after intestinal transplantation. Whole-study context: Transplant recipients had multivisceral, liver-intestinal, or isolated intestinal grafts. General study results and limits: Detection of GvH clones occurred in recipient marrow, and some had their first appearance in ileum or blood. Early declines in HvG clones that occurred post-transplant were associated with peak circulating GvH clone levels. Where graft-donor T cell macrochimerism was present, patients had high graft-versus-host to host-versus-graft clonal ratios in allografts.

The CDR3 is made up of 15 amino acids. The J segment lost 5 bases and the V segment lost 0 bases, leaving 10 bases of the junction unmatched. Germline V gives CDR1 GTSNPN, CDR2 SVGIG (reference sequence). Specimen: unstimulated CD4+ T cells sorted from spleen or lymph node cells, collected before intestinal transplant. The sequence came from a human donor who received an intestinal transplant. The chain links TRBV30 to TRBJ2-7, with 7 positions matching TRBD1. CDR3 bases: TGTGCCTGGAGTGTAAGTGTGGGGACAGCTCACGAGCAGTACTTC. It encodes CAWSVSVGTAHEQYF.